This T cell receptor (beta chain) was sequenced in a study of identical twins (dated by TCRdb to between 2015 and 2016). Describing the broader study: TCR alpha and beta repertoires from monozygotic twins, unrelated adults of various ages and cord blood were deep-sequenced to test whether fetal clonotypes persist. To rule out contamination, replicate twin experiments were performed at different times with different library preparation protocols. Results the study describes overall, beyond this receptor: In monozygotic twins, out-of-frame TCR alpha sharing was systematically underestimated by recombination models, although the models agreed with sharing between unrelated individuals. Excess twin sharing in beta out-of-frame sequences was weaker because fewer shared sequences lowered the signal-to-noise ratio. Zero-insertion analyses could be partly confounded by invariant T cells such as MAIT and iNKT, although diverse VJ usage argued against such confounding for most clonotypes. Compared with coincidental sharing between unrelated individuals, an excess of low generation-probability sequences was observed among out-of-frame TCR alpha sequences shared between twins. Because the same donors could not be followed over many years, the conclusions relied on cross-sectional statistical analysis. Fewer insertions were carried by abundant cord blood beta clonotypes; a weaker similar trend was observed in young adult naive repertoires, while no such trend was observed in memory repertoires.

Every donor was a healthy Caucasian. Miltenyi CD45RO+ enrichment and human naive T-cell isolation kits were used to isolate memory (CD45RO+) and naive T cells from PBMC. Points on this clonotype: Its binding antigen is unknown. Base qualities are not provided; no much larger clone lies one nucleotide away.

Library creation used 5' RACE. The listed sequencing device is Illumina HiSeq 2000. A universal primer binding site was added through template switching, and the final cDNA carried a unique molecular identifier so that TCR cDNA molecules could be counted accurately. Specific primers in the conserved constant-segment region were used to synthesize first-strand cDNA for TCR alpha and beta chains. To control for contamination, every cDNA library carried two barcodes: a SMART-Mk sample barcode plus Illumina barcodes. TruSeq adapter sequences, together with Illumina sample barcodes, were added in two successive PCR steps. TCR alpha and beta cDNA libraries were sequenced on the Illumina HiSeq platform with custom primers. Concerning the study's data processing: MiGEC was used to process raw reads and extract unique molecular identifiers, and MiXCR was used to find CDR3 positions. For each individual, recombination models were inferred using an EM algorithm with the repgenHMM and IGoR tools. Shared clonotypes were analyzed with the tcR package in R, and sharing was normalized by the product of cloneset sizes. To study raw recombination free of thymic and clonal selection effects, out-of-frame nonproductive sequences were analyzed. TCRdb ran its own pipeline on the public reads, namely fastp trimming at Q25 and MiXCR clone calling, and kept in-frame beta chains. Rows with a matching CDR3 protein are joined into one entry that keeps the most common DNA and genes. The V and J calls shown here were made by TCRdb, not taken from the authors' results. The sample table records some 240,000 distinct CDR3 sequences; about 11% of these occur just once. Less than 12% of the sample is held by the ten biggest clonotypes.

The material sequenced was memory T cells sorted from blood. The cell subset or site label, read with the paper, signifies: CD45RO+ enriched T cells. The clonotype originates from a man aged 45 to 65 in good health.

CDR3 sequence: CASSQGQGYYGYTF. The DNA sequence is as follows: TGTGCCAGCAGCCAAGGACAGGGTTACTATGGCTACACCTTC. The V and J genes are TRBV3-1 and TRBJ1-2, with 7 bases matching TRBD1. CDR3 length: 14 amino acids, cysteine to phenylalanine. Left in the record is the CDR3 DNA by itself, 42 bases read in frame from the first base. Here V drops 1 base and J drops 3 bases, and the junction holds 2 bases not matched to any gene. The germline V gene (reference sequence) supplies CDR1 LGHDT and CDR2 YNNKEL.